The present entry profiles one T cell receptor beta chain with its context. Its antigen remains unknown. Data came from immunoSEQ multiplex PCR; TCRdb stores just in-frame clones and leaves some out. This sample yields tens of thousands of clones, of which about nine tenths are seen a single time; about 5.4% belongs to the top ten. Some second doses came at about 4 weeks and others at about 12 weeks; these were pooled. The sample is drawn from a study of T cell responses to AZD1222 COVID-19 vaccine. Notes on the study in general: Samples come after the peak T cell response, not at day 14. The donors showed a predominance of white British ancestry and of females, with possible underestimation of clonal diversity. With two AZD1222 doses given, Spike-specific TCR breadth and depth both rose.

The TCR comes from an adult who received the AZD1222 COVID-19 vaccine. The starting material was peripheral blood, obtained 28 days after the second AZD1222 dose.

The chain's CDR3 is CASSDLTGPTNEKLFF. In nucleotides, the CDR3 is TGTGCCAGCAGTGATTTAACAGGACCAACTAATGAAAAACTGTTTTTT. V gene TRBV25-1 combines with J gene TRBJ1-4, with a tentative D call TRBD1 (5 bases). V was pared by 3 bases and J by 0 bases, with 11 bases between. CDR1 is MGHDK, CDR2 SYGVNS, per germline. There are 16 residues in the CDR3.